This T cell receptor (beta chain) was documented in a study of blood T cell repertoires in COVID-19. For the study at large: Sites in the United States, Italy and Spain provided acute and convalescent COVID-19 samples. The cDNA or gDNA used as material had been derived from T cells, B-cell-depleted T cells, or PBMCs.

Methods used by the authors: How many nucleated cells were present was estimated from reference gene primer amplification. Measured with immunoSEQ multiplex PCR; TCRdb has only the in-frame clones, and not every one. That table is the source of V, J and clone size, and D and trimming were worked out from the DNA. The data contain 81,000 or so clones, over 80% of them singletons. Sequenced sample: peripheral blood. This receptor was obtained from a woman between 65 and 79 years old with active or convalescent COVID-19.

The CDR3 is CASSYGQTNEKLFF. CDR3 in DNA: TGTGCCAGCAGTTACGGGCAGACTAATGAAAAACTGTTTTTT. This chain joins TRBV6-2 or TRBV6-3 and TRBJ1-4; no clear D. Trimming removed 2 bases from V and 2 bases from J, with 6 bases in between. Germline assignment: CDR1 MNHEY and CDR2 SVGEGT. This CDR3 contains 14 residues.